This entry lists 24 T cell receptor beta chains sequenced from one sample in a study of cytomegalovirus exposure and HLA in healthy donors. PCR involved 60 Vbeta and 13 Jbeta primers. TCRdb keeps only in-frame clones here, not all; method: immunoSEQ multiplex PCR. The sample has some 160,000 clones, approximately 80% seen once. What was sequenced was PBMCs. These receptors originate from a man aged 50-59 years in good health and CMV-seropositive.

In regard to this clone: Other DNA sequences from this sample encode an identical CDR3 as well. The gene calls are TRBV2 and TRBJ2-2; possible D gene TRBD2, 5 bases. V shed 8 bases and J shed 1 base, with 8 bases lying between them. The length of the CDR3 is 13 residues. Germline CDR1 and CDR2: SNHLY and FYNNEI. CDR3 sequence reads: CASRAENTGELFF. The CDR3 nucleotides read TGTGCCAGCCGAGCGGAGAACACCGGGGAGCTGTTTTTT.

The V call is TRBV5-1, the J call TRBJ2-2; D is possibly TRBD2 (6 bases). Per the germline V gene, CDR1 is SGHRS and CDR2 is YFSETQ. CDR3 size: 13 residues. The V gene lost 5 bases and the J gene lost 3 bases, with 8 bases spanning the gap. DNA of the CDR3: TGCGCCAGCAGTGGAGGGGACACCGGGGAGCTGTTTTTT. Translated, it gives CASSGGDTGELFF.

The chain joins TRBV27 to TRBJ1-1; maybe TRBD1 (6 bases). The germline gives CDR1 MNHEY, CDR2 SMNVEV (reference sequence). The ends were cut back, 3 bases at V and 4 bases at J, with 18 bases in the middle. This CDR3 has 16 amino acids. This chain's CDR3 is CASSFKGVEIFTEAFF. CDR3 DNA sequence: TGTGCCAGCAGTTTTAAGGGGGTAGAAATTTTCACTGAAGCTTTCTTT.

The gene calls are TRBV5-6 and TRBJ2-3, with 7 bases that match TRBD1. Germline loops: CDR1 SGHDT, CDR2 YYEEEE. The CDR3 length is 15 residues. Trimming took 2 bases from V and 1 from J; bases not matched to a gene: 4. CDR3 in DNA: TGTGCCAGCAGCTTTGGACAGGTCCGCACAGATACGCAGTATTTT. Its protein is CASSFGQVRTDTQYF.

CDR3 in amino acids: CASSPGGEPGNEQFF. CDR3 DNA: TGTGCCAGCAGCCCAGGGGGAGAACCGGGCAATGAGCAGTTCTTC. The chain combines TRBV7-3 with TRBJ2-1; 7 nucleotides match TRBD1. Per germline, CDR1 SGHTA and CDR2 FQGTGA. The trim removed 5 bases at V and 6 bases at J, leaving 10 bases unmatched. The CDR3 length is 15 residues. Complete variable domain (other parts from reference TRBV7-3 and TRBJ2-1): GAGVSQTPSNKVTEKGKYVELRCDPISGHTALYWYRQSLGQGPEFLIYFQGTGAADDSGLPNDRFFAVRPEGSVSTLKIQRTERGDSAVYLCASSPGGEPGNEQFFGPGTRLTVL.

The chain uses TRBV6-5 and TRBJ1-5; 9 nucleotides align to TRBD1. The trim removed 5 bases at V and 7 bases at J, leaving 3 bases unmatched. The CDR3 has 13 amino acids. CDR1 and CDR2 from the germline V gene are MNHEY and SVGAGI. The CDR3 here is CASSKGTGQPQHF. The CDR3 DNA reads as TGTGCCAGCAGTAAAGGGACAGGGCAGCCCCAGCATTTT.

The V and J genes are TRBV10-3 and TRBJ1-1; TRBD1 matches 7 bases. V shed 10 bases, J shed 4 bases, and the junction held 15 bases outside the gene matches. This CDR3 has 15 residues. CDR1 is ENHRY, CDR2 SYGVKD, per germline. The CDR3 here is CATNSATGRGTEAFF. The CDR3 DNA reads as TGTGCCACTAATTCAGCGACAGGGAGAGGCACTGAAGCTTTCTTT.

The CDR3 loop is CASSGGLASTDTQYF. DNA for the CDR3: TGTGCCAGCAGCGGGGGACTAGCGAGCACAGATACGCAGTATTTT. The chain is built from TRBV6-1 and TRBJ2-3; TRBD2 matches 10 bases. V lost 6 bases and J lost 0; bases outside the gene matches: 3. Germline CDR1 MNHNS, CDR2 SASEGT. This CDR3 comprises 15 residues.

In regard to this clone: The junction departs from germline at one end; a sequencing error may be responsible. The chain links TRBV19 to TRBJ1-2, with a weak D call TRBD1 (6 bases). Germline loops: CDR1 LNHDA, CDR2 SQIVND (reference sequence). The CDR3 consists of 15 residues. The CDR3 DNA reads TGTGCCAGTAGTATGCAGGGGTCCCAGGGGTATGGCCACACCTTC. This sequence encodes CASSMQGSQGYGHTF. The variable domain in full, completed from reference TRBV19 and TRBJ1-2, reads DGGITQSPKYLFRKEGQNVTLSCEQNLNHDAMYWYRQDPGQGLRLIYYSQIVNDFQKGDIAEGYSVSREKKESFPLTVTSAQKNPTAFYLCASSMQGSQGYGHTFGSGTRLTVV.

A few counts support this clone. This sequence joins TRBV19 and TRBJ2-6, with TRBD2 matching over 9 bases. Germline CDR1 is LNHDA and CDR2 is SQIVND (reference sequence). V dropped 7 bases and J dropped 0; count of bases not matched to a gene: 25. The CDR3 runs 23 residues. This CDR3 is CASNDPPETSGHTFDSGANVLTF. The CDR3, as DNA: TGTGCCAGTAATGATCCTCCCGAGACTAGCGGCCACACATTCGACTCTGGGGCCAACGTCCTGACTTTC.

In its sample, this clone was seen a few times. The J gene is TRBJ2-3, the V gene TRBV7-3, with TRBD2 as a possible D gene (7 bases). Per germline, CDR1 SGHTA and CDR2 FQGTGA. V was trimmed by 2 bases and J by 4 bases, leaving 13 bases between them. The CDR3 has 15 amino acids. In DNA, the CDR3 is TGTGCCAGCAGCTTAGGTGGGGGGGCCTCAGATACGCAGTATTTT. Protein: CASSLGGGASDTQYF.

The chain has TRBV14 and TRBJ1-2; the D gene is possibly TRBD1 (5 bases). This CDR3 contains 14 residues. Germline V gene sequence: CDR1 SGHDN, CDR2 FVKESK. V dropped 6 bases and J dropped 8 bases, with 19 bases sitting between them. The chain's CDR3 is CASSLTIGAAGYTF. For the CDR3, the DNA is TGTGCCAGCAGTCTCACAATAGGGGCTGCGGGCTACACCTTC.

V and J are TRBV29-1 and TRBJ1-2; TRBD1 might be the D (6 bases). The CDR3 has 15 residues. V lost 2 bases and J lost 9, with 22 bases in between. Germline V gene data show CDR1 as SQVTM and CDR2 as ANQGSEA. CDR3 DNA: TGCAGCGTTGAACCCCCGACGTGGGGGCGCGATCGCTACACCTTC. It yields the protein CSVEPPTWGRDRYTF.

About this clone itself: An end of the junction differs from the germline gene, which may be a read error. This sequence joins TRBV7-7 and TRBJ2-3; the D gene is possibly TRBD2 (5 bases). The CDR3 runs 13 residues. CDR1 SSHAT and CDR2 FNYEAQ come from the germline V gene (reference sequence). As DNA, the CDR3 is TGTGCTAGCAGTCGGGGAAGCACAGATACGCAGTATTTT. Translated: CASSRGSTDTQYF.

The V gene is TRBV27, the J gene TRBJ1-1; 9 bases are shared with TRBD1. V shed 0 bases, J shed 8 bases, and the junction held 13 bases outside the gene matches. CDR1 is MNHEY, CDR2 SMNVEV, per germline (reference sequence). The CDR3 has 17 amino acids. The CDR3 is CASSLSVPGQGTAEAFF. The CDR3 DNA reads TGTGCCAGCAGTTTATCGGTCCCGGGACAGGGTACGGCAGAAGCTTTCTTT.

The CDR3 region is CATSRDRGIGEKLFF. The CDR3 DNA reads as TGTGCCACCAGCAGAGATCGGGGTATAGGAGAAAAACTGTTTTTT. The V and J genes are TRBV15 and TRBJ1-4; D unresolved. Germline V gene sequence: CDR1 LNHNV, CDR2 YYDKDF (reference sequence). V was trimmed by 0 bases and J by 8 bases, leaving 13 bases between them. The CDR3 spans 15 residues.

This clone has just one count. The J gene is TRBJ2-3, the V gene TRBV7-3; 13 positions agree with TRBD2. CDR1 SGHTA and CDR2 FQGTGA come from the germline V gene. V shed 1 base, J shed 5 bases, and the junction held 6 bases outside the gene matches. CDR3 length equals 17 residues. CDR3: CASSLRRTSGGQDTQYF. The CDR3 DNA reads TGTGCCAGCAGCTTAAGACGGACTAGCGGGGGTCAAGATACGCAGTATTTT.

The J gene is TRBJ1-2, the V gene TRBV19; D possibly corresponds to TRBD1 (5 bases). Trimming stripped 5 bases from V and 2 bases from J, with 9 bases between. This CDR3 region has 13 residues. In germline, CDR1 is LNHDA, CDR2 SQIVND (reference sequence). In DNA form, the CDR3 reads TGTGCCAGTAGTCCAGGGCCGAACTATGGCTACACCTTC. Its protein is CASSPGPNYGYTF.

This clone came up a few times. V is TRBV4-1 and J is TRBJ2-3, with 9 bases identical to TRBD2. The CDR3 consists of 20 residues. The germline V gene encodes CDR1 MGHRA and CDR2 YSYEKL. Trimming took 1 base from V and 4 from J; bases not matched to a gene: 18. CDR3 bases: TGCGCCAGCAGCCAAGGGCGGGAGGGCCGGTCGACAATATTTCCAGATACGCAGTATTTT. It is translated as CASSQGREGRSTIFPDTQYF.

This clone appeared a single time. The chain is built from TRBV2 and TRBJ1-5, with 7 bases that match TRBD1. This CDR3 has 16 amino acids. The ends lost 3 bases at V and 4 bases at J; junction bases unmatched: 9. Germline V CDR1 and CDR2: SNHLY, FYNNEI. The CDR3 DNA reads TGTGCCAGCAGTGAGAAAACAGGGGTTAGAAATCAGCCCCAGCATTTT. It encodes CASSEKTGVRNQPQHF. The full variable domain, with the rest looked up from reference TRBV2 and TRBJ1-5, is EPEVTQTPSHQVTQMGQEVILRCVPISNHLYFYWYRQILGQKVEFLVSFYNNEISEKSEIFDDQFSVERPDGSNFTLKIRSTKLEDSAMYFCASSEKTGVRNQPQHFGDGTRLSIL.

The J gene is TRBJ2-2, the V gene TRBV29-1; TRBD1 is a possible D gene (6 bases). Between the trimmed V and J ends, which lost 1 base and 1 base, there was a span of 7 bases. The CDR3 consists of 14 residues. The germline CDR1 and CDR2 sequences are SQVTM and ANQGSEA. The CDR3 loop reads CSVEGGQNTGELFF. In DNA, the CDR3 is TGCAGCGTTGAAGGGGGACAGAACACCGGGGAGCTGTTTTTT.

This clone was recorded once. The chain links TRBV11-2 to TRBJ2-7, with 9 nucleotides matching TRBD2. Germline V gene lookup returns CDR1 SGHAT and CDR2 FQNNGV. This CDR3 has 15 residues. V lost 4 bases to trimming and J lost 1 base; unmatched junction nucleotides: 5. CDR3 amino acids: CASSYQRGASYEQYF. The DNA for the CDR3 is TGTGCCAGCAGCTACCAGCGGGGGGCGTCCTACGAGCAGTACTTC.

A single count supports this clone. The chain joins TRBV10-1 to TRBJ2-7; 7 bases map to TRBD1. J was trimmed by 4 bases and V by 2 bases; bases with no gene match: 8. This CDR3 is built from 15 residues. Germline V gene data show CDR1 as WNHNN and CDR2 as SYGVQD (reference sequence). The CDR3 here is CASSEARTGIYEQYF. Written as DNA, the CDR3 is TGCGCCAGCAGTGAGGCTAGGACAGGCATTTACGAGCAGTACTTC.

The chain joins TRBV5-4 to TRBJ1-4; TRBD1 agrees at 9 bases. This CDR3 has 14 residues. V gave up 4 bases and J gave up 7 bases; unmatched junction bases: 5. Germline V gene sequence: CDR1 SGHNT, CDR2 YYREEE (reference sequence). CDR3 region: CASSLGQGSEKLFF. The CDR3 DNA reads as TGTGCCAGCAGCCTAGGACAGGGGAGTGAAAAACTGTTTTTT.